The present TCR beta chain was sequenced within a study of blood T cell repertoires in COVID-19. Study as a whole: There were acute and convalescent COVID-19 samples, and they came from the United States, Italy and Spain. The cDNA or gDNA used as material had been derived from T cells, B-cell-depleted T cells, or PBMCs.

This clone was counted once. The authors' processing: Amplification of reference gene primers was used by the study to estimate nucleated cell counts. Only in-frame clones appear in the TCRdb table, and some are missing; sequencing was by immunoSEQ multiplex PCR. The V and J calls and the clone size are those of that table, but D and trimming were determined from the DNA. The sample shows 250,000 or so clones, about 89% of them seen only once. This receptor was taken from a woman aged 40 to 50 who had recovered from COVID-19. The specimen was peripheral blood.

This CDR3 reads CASSPGDRVWEQYF. CDR3 nucleotide sequence: TGTGCCAGCAGCCCCGGCGACAGGGTCTGGGAGCAGTACTTC. V usage is TRBV7-9 and J usage is TRBJ2-7; 7 bases are a match to TRBD1. Germline CDR1 is SEHNR and CDR2 is FQNEAQ (reference sequence). J gave up 7 bases and V 5 bases, and 11 bases lay outside the gene matches. CDR3 length: 14 residues.